What follows are 14 T cell receptor beta chains derived from one specimen sequenced in a study of GPR56 and killer-like receptors on CD4 memory cells. After re-calling the reads, TCRdb lists one entry per CDR3 protein, DNA absent. Its table lists some 1,000 distinct CDR3 sequences. Five CD4+ populations, defined by killer cell lectin-like receptor and GPR56 markers, were sorted by FACS. The sequencing input was memory CD4+ T cells from blood. The receptors stem from a human donor in good health.

This clonotype is identified as large from frequency. The chain uses TRBV6-1 and TRBJ2-1; TCRdb calls TRBD2, which cannot be checked without DNA. Looked up from germline, CDR1 is MNHNS and CDR2 is SASEGT. The CDR3 covers 15 residues. The CDR3 reads CASSELAGGPNEQFF.

CDR3 sequence: CASSGRGQGYEQYF. The V call is TRBV25-1, the J call TRBJ2-7; there is no DNA to check the TCRdb D call of TRBD1. The germline V gene has CDR1 MGHDK and CDR2 SYGVNS. The CDR3 length is 14 residues.

This clonotype shows up as medium-sized (0.01 to 0.1%) by frequency. The chain joins TRBV5-1 to TRBJ2-1; TCRdb reports TRBD1, a call that lacks DNA to check it against. The CDR3 is 19 residues long. Germline CDR1 is SGHRS and CDR2 is YFSETQ. This chain's CDR3 is CASTLGGQGSQPSYNEQFF.

The chain employs TRBV20-1 and TRBJ1-2. Germline V gene lookup returns CDR1 DFQATT and CDR2 SNEGSKA (reference sequence). CDR3 length: 13 residues. CDR3 residues: CSAFRLGAHGYTF.

This sequence joins TRBV6-2 or TRBV6-3 and TRBJ1-4; there is no DNA to check the TCRdb D call of TRBD1. The length of the CDR3 is 17 residues. Germline V gene data show CDR1 as MNHEY and CDR2 as SVGEGT. CDR3 region: CASSYSTGGAAREKLFF.

Frequency places this clonotype as large. This CDR3 reads CASSLRPSGGAHPQYF. The chain employs TRBV7-2 and TRBJ2-3; absent DNA, TCRdb's TRBD2 call cannot be checked. CDR3 length: 16 residues. The germline V gene encodes CDR1 SGHTA and CDR2 FQGNSA.

Considering frequency, this clonotype is large. CDR3 sequence reads: CASRQFWASIGDTQYF. The chain is built from TRBV6-2 or TRBV6-3 and TRBJ2-3; TCRdb selects TRBD2, and the lack of DNA leaves this call unchecked. CDR3 length: 16 amino acids. CDR1 MNHEY and CDR2 SVGEGT come from the germline V gene.

This clonotype shows up as medium-sized by frequency. The gene calls are TRBV5-1 and TRBJ1-4. The CDR3 extends over 16 amino acids. CDR1 is SGHRS, CDR2 YFSETQ, per germline. The chain's CDR3 is CASSLNGRASTEKLFF. The full variable domain, its missing parts supplied by reference TRBV5-1 and TRBJ1-4, is KAGVTQTPRYLIKTRGQQVTLSCSPISGHRSVSWYQQTPGQGLQFLFEYFSETQRNKGNFPGRFSGRQFSNSRSEMNVSTLELGDSALYLCASSLNGRASTEKLFFGSGTQLSVL.

This clonotype is called medium-sized based on its frequency. The V gene is TRBV6-2 or TRBV6-3, the J gene TRBJ1-3; the TRBD1 assignment by TCRdb is unverifiable without DNA. This CDR3 has 17 amino acids. The germline V gene has CDR1 MNHEY and CDR2 SVGEGT. The CDR3 sequence: CASSRPGQIDSGNTIYF.

This clonotype is deemed large (0.1 to 1%) by its frequency. The V and J genes are TRBV6-5 and TRBJ2-3; absent DNA, TCRdb's TRBD1 call cannot be checked. The CDR3 extends over 15 amino acids. CDR1 is MNHEY and CDR2 is SVGAGI in the germline V gene. CDR3 amino acids: CASSPGEPSTDTQYF.

By frequency, this clonotype registers large. This chain joins TRBV19 and TRBJ1-6; the TCRdb D gene call, TRBD1, has no DNA to confirm it. Germline assignment: CDR1 LNHDA and CDR2 SQIVND (reference sequence). The CDR3 is made up of 15 amino acids. This CDR3 is CASSRDRLFNSPLHF.

Frequency places this clonotype as medium-sized (0.01 to 0.1%). The chain combines TRBV12-3 or TRBV12-4 with TRBJ2-7; TCRdb gives TRBD1 as the D gene, but with no DNA this cannot be confirmed. The CDR3 runs 14 residues. CDR3 protein: CASSNRGRFYEQYF.

This clonotype is labeled large (0.1 to 1%) based on frequency. The rearrangement links TRBV7-2 to TRBJ2-3. The CDR3 runs to 16 residues. The germline CDR1 and CDR2 sequences are SGHTA and FQGNSA. This CDR3 reads CASSLEAARSTDTQYF.

Judged by frequency, this clonotype is large. The J gene is TRBJ2-1, the V gene TRBV24-1; with no DNA, the TCRdb D assignment of TRBD1 cannot be verified. In germline, CDR1 is KGHDR, CDR2 SFDVKD. This CDR3 comprises 15 residues. This CDR3 is CATSDPQSPGQEQFF.